These T cell receptor beta chains were read from a single sample in a study of spatial heterogeneity in lung cancer. TCRdb reprocessed the 5' RACE reads via MiXCR and lists one record per CDR3 protein. The sample consists of 85,000 to 100,000 distinct CDR3 sequences, approximately 12% of them appearing once. The sequences come from PBMCs, collected at surgery. The receptor set was obtained from a male donor with early-stage non-small cell lung cancer. CDR3s include the opening cysteine and the closing phenylalanine or tryptophan. A D gene is named only where the DNA matches it firmly. Size values are once, few and many counts, or a class for expanded clones, and some rows have none.

CDR3nt: TGTGCCAGCAGCCCCATCAGTAATCAGCCCCAGCATTTT
CDR3aa: CASSPISNQPQHF
j_gene: TRBJ1-5
d_gene: .
v_gene: TRBV12-3/TRBV12-4
abundance: .

CDR3nt: TGTGCCAGCAGCGTGACTAGCCTCTCCTACGAGCAGTACTTC
CDR3aa: CASSVTSLSYEQYF
j_gene: TRBJ2-7
d_gene: TRBD2
v_gene: TRBV7-2
abundance: .

CDR3nt: TGTGCCAGCAGTCAAAGACAGGGGCACGAGCAGTACTTC
CDR3aa: CASSQRQGHEQYF
j_gene: TRBJ2-7
d_gene: TRBD1
v_gene: TRBV6-6
abundance: few

CDR3nt: TGTGCCAGCAGTTTATCGAAAGCGGGGGGCTGGAATGAGCAGTTCTTC
CDR3aa: CASSLSKAGGWNEQFF
j_gene: TRBJ2-1
d_gene: TRBD2
v_gene: TRBV27
abundance: many

CDR3nt: TGCTTAATGAGGCGGGGCCCGTGGGATACGCAGTATTTT
CDR3aa: CLMRRGPWDTQYF
j_gene: TRBJ2-3
d_gene: .
v_gene: TRBV7-9
abundance: .

CDR3nt: TGCGCCAGCAGCCAAGACGTCGGGGATAGGTCCTACGAGCAGTACTTC
CDR3aa: CASSQDVGDRSYEQYF
j_gene: TRBJ2-7
d_gene: .
v_gene: TRBV4-3
abundance: few

CDR3nt: TGTGCCAGCAGCCAAGGGCCGGTGGGGCAGCTCTACACCTTC
CDR3aa: CASSQGPVGQLYTF
j_gene: TRBJ1-2
d_gene: .
v_gene: TRBV4-2
abundance: .

CDR3nt: TGCGCCAGCAGCTCCAGGGGGGTCACTGAAGCTTTCTTT
CDR3aa: CASSSRGVTEAFF
j_gene: TRBJ1-1
d_gene: TRBD1
v_gene: TRBV5-1
abundance: many

CDR3nt: TGTGCCCACGGGAAAGGACAAGAACGGACCGGGGAGCTGTTTTTT
CDR3aa: CAHGKGQERTGELFF
j_gene: TRBJ2-2
d_gene: .
v_gene: TRBV10-3
abundance: many

CDR3nt: TGCGCCAGCAGCCAATGGACTAGCGGCACAGATACGCAGTATTTT
CDR3aa: CASSQWTSGTDTQYF
j_gene: TRBJ2-3
d_gene: TRBD2
v_gene: TRBV4-1
abundance: .

CDR3nt: TGTGCCAGCAGTGTTACGTGGCCCGGACAGGGGAGAGAGACCCAGTACTTC
CDR3aa: CASSVTWPGQGRETQYF
j_gene: TRBJ2-5
d_gene: TRBD1
v_gene: TRBV6-1
abundance: many

CDR3nt: TGTGCCAGCAGCGAGACTAGCGGGAACTACAATGAGCAGTTCTTC
CDR3aa: CASSETSGNYNEQFF
j_gene: TRBJ2-1
d_gene: TRBD2
v_gene: TRBV7-2
abundance: .

CDR3nt: TGTGCCTGGAGTCAAGGTTTAAGCACAGATACGCAGTATTTT
CDR3aa: CAWSQGLSTDTQYF
j_gene: TRBJ2-3
d_gene: .
v_gene: TRBV30
abundance: .

CDR3nt: TGCGCCAGCAGCCAAGAGGCTAGCGGCCCCACCCGGTCCCAGTACTTC
CDR3aa: CASSQEASGPTRSQYF
j_gene: TRBJ2-5
d_gene: TRBD2
v_gene: TRBV4-1
abundance: few

CDR3nt: TGCGCCAGCAGCGCCGGAGACAGGGTCTACGAGCAGTACTTC
CDR3aa: CASSAGDRVYEQYF
j_gene: TRBJ2-7
d_gene: TRBD1
v_gene: TRBV5-1
abundance: few

CDR3nt: TGCAGTGCTAGACCGAATTACTATGGCTACACCTTC
CDR3aa: CSARPNYYGYTF
j_gene: TRBJ1-2
d_gene: .
v_gene: TRBV20-1
abundance: .